One and the same sample provided the 17 T cell receptor beta chains below, sequenced in a study of beta chain features in type 1 diabetes (dated 2018 in TCRdb). Receptors were amplified or captured by the immunoSEQ multiplex PCR assay. All of the isolated RNA was reverse transcribed with the High Capacity cDNA Reverse Transcription Kit, so expressed TCRB transcripts were sequenced. TCRdb retrieved this table from immuneACCESS and kept in-frame rearrangements only. Not all clones are present; in checked studies, unresolved V genes account for under half, and no reason is known for the remainder. This sample holds 200,000 to 250,000 clones; around 65% were observed only once. 0.053% of the sample is in the top ten clones. Sequencing used naive CD4+ T cells from blood. What the cell subset or site label conveys for this sample: true naive CD4+ T cells. The receptors come from a man younger than 45 in good health.

In the case of this clone: This specimen includes other DNA sequences encoding the same CDR3. The chain combines TRBV20-1 with TRBJ2-5; D gene unclear. Trimming left V 2 bases short and J 2 bases short, with 3 bases between. Germline CDR1 is DFQATT and CDR2 is SNEGSKA (reference sequence). CDR3 length: 11 amino acids. The CDR3 coding sequence is TGCAGTGCTAGACCTCAAGAGACCCAGTACTTC. Translating gives CSARPQETQYF.

The chain combines TRBV10-3 with TRBJ2-3; 7 positions match TRBD1. Germline values: CDR1 ENHRY, CDR2 SYGVKD. CDR3 size: 13 residues. With V trimmed by 10 bases and J by 2 bases, 6 bases remained unmatched. In DNA form, the CDR3 reads TGTGCCACCCGGGACAGTCTCACAGATACGCAGTATTTT. Translation gives CATRDSLTDTQYF.

The chain carries TRBV7-9 and TRBJ2-4, with D unclear. The germline V and J ends were trimmed by 1 base and 12 bases, with 16 bases remaining between them. Per the germline V gene, CDR1 is SEHNR and CDR2 is FQNEAQ (reference sequence). This CDR3 spans 14 amino acids. The DNA for the CDR3 is TGTGCCAGCAGCTTAGAGAATTCAGCAGATTCTCAGTACTTC. Translating gives CASSLENSADSQYF.

The V call is TRBV19, the J call TRBJ1-1; no firm D call. Trimming took 7 bases from V and 0 from J, leaving 9 bases between them. The CDR3 extends over 13 amino acids. CDR1 is LNHDA, CDR2 SQIVND, per germline (reference sequence). CDR3 coding DNA: TGTGCCAGTACTACAGATATGAACACTGAAGCTTTCTTT. This sequence encodes CASTTDMNTEAFF.

DNA of the CDR3: TGCAGCGTGTATGGGACACGACAAGAGACCCAGTACTTC. Protein product: CSVYGTRQETQYF. The chain recombines TRBV29-1 with TRBJ2-5; D may be TRBD1 (6 bases). The germline V gene encodes CDR1 SQVTM and CDR2 ANQGSEA. This CDR3 has 13 amino acids. V was clipped by 6 bases and J by 2 bases, with 13 bases between them.

CDR3 DNA sequence: TGCGCCAGCAGCCAAGCCACAAACAGGGATACGCAGTATTTT. It translates to CASSQATNRDTQYF. This chain links TRBV4-1 with TRBJ2-3; weak D call: TRBD1 (5 bases). The CDR3 contains 14 residues. Per the germline V gene, CDR1 is MGHRA and CDR2 is YSYEKL. V gave up 1 base and J gave up 6 bases, with 11 bases separating them.

The J gene is TRBJ2-3, the V gene TRBV18; weak D call: TRBD2 (5 bases). Germline CDR1 is KGHSH and CDR2 is LQKENI. Trimming shortened V by 2 bases and J by 3 bases, and 9 bases separated the two germline ends. The CDR3 covers 14 residues. As DNA, the CDR3 is TGTGCCAGCTCACCATTCGGGGTGACAGATACGCAGTATTTT. Protein sequence: CASSPFGVTDTQYF. The full variable domain, rest sourced from reference TRBV18 and TRBJ2-3, is NAGVMQNPRHLVRRRGQEARLRCSPMKGHSHVYWYRQLPEEGLKFMVYLQKENIIDESGMPKERFSAEFPKEGPSILRIQQVVRGDSAAYFCASSPFGVTDTQYFGPGTRLTVL.

The chain combines TRBV7-9 with TRBJ1-5; a possible D gene is TRBD1 (6 bases). The CDR3 consists of 15 residues. Germline CDR1 reads SEHNR; CDR2 reads FQNEAQ (reference sequence). Trimming removed 5 bases from V and 0 bases from J, with 11 bases in between. CDR3 protein: CASSTQGSSNQPQHF. The CDR3 DNA is TGTGCCAGCAGCACACAGGGTAGTAGCAATCAGCCCCAGCATTTT.

V gene TRBV30 combines with J gene TRBJ2-1; 7 bases align to TRBD2. V was pared by 5 bases and J by 2 bases, with 3 bases of the junction left unmatched. The germline V gene encodes CDR1 GTSNPN and CDR2 SVGIG (reference sequence). The CDR3 consists of 13 residues. The CDR3 reads CAWRAGAYNEQFF. For the CDR3, the DNA is TGTGCCTGGCGGGCGGGGGCCTACAATGAGCAGTTCTTC.

V gene TRBV30 combines with J gene TRBJ2-2, with D possibly being TRBD2 (5 bases). Trimming removed 2 bases at V and 6 bases at J, with 13 bases between. This CDR3 has 14 amino acids. CDR1 is GTSNPN and CDR2 is SVGIG in the germline V gene (reference sequence). The CDR3, as DNA: TGTGCCTGGAGTTTCGAGAGGGATCCCGGGGAGCTGTTTTTT. As protein: CAWSFERDPGELFF.

V gene TRBV7-6 combines with J gene TRBJ2-7; D gene uncertain. This CDR3 has 14 residues. Trimming cost V 1 base and J 1 base, with 8 bases left between them. Per the germline V gene, CDR1 is SGHVS and CDR2 is FNYEAQ. The CDR3 coding sequence is TGTGCCAGCAGCTTAGAGGAGTGGTCCTACGAGCAGTACTTC. Its protein is CASSLEEWSYEQYF.

This clone was found a few times. The genes are TRBV29-1 and TRBJ2-7, with D unclear. Germline V CDR1 and CDR2: SQVTM, ANQGSEA. The CDR3 covers 14 residues. Between the trimmed V and J ends, which lost 0 bases and 6 bases, there was a span of 15 bases. In DNA, the CDR3 is TGCAGCGTTGAAGATTTACGGCAGAACGGCGAGCAGTACTTC. It yields the protein CSVEDLRQNGEQYF.

This clone was seen more than once but under ten times. The CDR3 bases are TGCGCCAGCAGTCACCGGGGGAACTCACCCCTCCACTTT. Protein sequence: CASSHRGNSPLHF. The chain combines TRBV23-1 with TRBJ1-6, with D maybe TRBD1 (5 bases). TRBV23-1 has ORF status, its function being uncertain. The CDR3 contains 13 residues. Trimming cost V 3 bases and J 10 bases, with 10 bases left between them.

This clone was observed a handful of times. The junction does not match germline at one end; this may be a read error. The J gene is TRBJ2-7, the V gene TRBV30; 13 nucleotides line up with TRBD2. Germline-derived CDR1 and CDR2 are GTSNPN and SVGIG (reference sequence). CDR3 length equals 12 residues. The CDR3 loop reads CAWTGLAGELDF. In DNA, the CDR3 is TGTGCCTGGACCGGACTAGCGGGGGAGCTGGACTTC. Filled out from reference TRBV30 and TRBJ2-7, the complete variable domain reads SQTIHQWPATLVQPVGSPLSLECTVEGTSNPNLYWYRQAAGRGLQLLFYSVGIGQISSEVPQNLSASRPQDRQFILSSKKLLLSDSGFYLCAWTGLAGELDFGPGTRLTVT.

The chain is built from TRBV2 and TRBJ2-5, with a possible D match to TRBD2 (5 bases). There are 14 residues in the CDR3. Germline V gives CDR1 SNHLY, CDR2 FYNNEI. Trimming left V 10 bases short and J 0 bases short, with 15 bases between. The DNA for the CDR3 is TGTGCCACAACGAGGCGGGCTTACCAAGAGACCCAGTACTTC. Its protein is CATTRRAYQETQYF.

The chain links TRBV20-1 to TRBJ1-1; D is unclear. Trimming took off 3 bases at V and 6 bases at J, with 8 bases between the two ends. This CDR3 is 11 amino acids long. Looked up from germline, CDR1 is DFQATT and CDR2 is SNEGSKA (reference sequence). The CDR3 coding sequence is TGCAGTGCTAGCCCCGGGGCTGAAGCTTTCTTT. Protein sequence: CSASPGAEAFF.

The gene calls are TRBV20-1 and TRBJ1-1, with D perhaps matching TRBD1 (5 bases). Deletions cut 3 bases from V and 7 bases from J, with 9 bases between. The V gene's germline CDR1 is DFQATT and CDR2 SNEGSKA (reference sequence). The CDR3 runs 11 residues. The CDR3 region is CSASPGIEAFF. The CDR3 DNA is TGCAGTGCTAGTCCAGGGATTGAAGCTTTCTTT.